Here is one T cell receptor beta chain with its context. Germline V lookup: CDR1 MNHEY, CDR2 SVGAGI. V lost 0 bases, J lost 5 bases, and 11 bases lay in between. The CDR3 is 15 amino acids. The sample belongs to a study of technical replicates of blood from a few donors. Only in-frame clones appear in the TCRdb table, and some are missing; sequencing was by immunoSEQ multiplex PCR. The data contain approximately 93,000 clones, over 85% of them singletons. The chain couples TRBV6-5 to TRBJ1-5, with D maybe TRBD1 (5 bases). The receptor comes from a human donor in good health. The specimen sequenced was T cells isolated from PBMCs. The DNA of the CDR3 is TGTGCCAGCAGTTACTCGTCCAGGGAAGATCAGCCCCAGCATTTT. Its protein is CASSYSSREDQPQHF.